Listed below are T cell receptor beta chains from one sample, sequenced in a study of T cells after yellow fever vaccination. TCRdb ran MiXCR on the 5' RACE reads and lists one entry per CDR3 protein. This table has approximately 510,000 distinct CDR3 sequences, less than 25% appearing once. The sample was PBMCs, taken about 20 days after the first yellow fever vaccination. These receptors were taken from a young man who received the YFV17D yellow fever vaccine. Each CDR3 is given with its conserved first and last residue. A D gene is named only where the DNA matches it firmly. For some rows the clone size is stated as once, few or many, or as a class when expanded; others skip it.

v_gene	j_gene	d_gene	abundance	CDR3nt	CDR3aa
TRBV20-1	TRBJ2-5	-	-	TGCAGTGCTAGAGGGACAAATTCTCAAGAGACCCAGTACTTC	CSARGTNSQETQYF
TRBV29-1	TRBJ2-3	TRBD2	few	TGCAGCGTTGGGCGAGCGGGGGTCACAGATACGCAGTATTTT	CSVGRAGVTDTQYF
TRBV12-3/TRBV12-4	TRBJ1-2	-	-	TGTGCCAGCAGTTTAGTCCACAGGGATGGCTACACCTTC	CASSLVHRDGYTF
TRBV4-1	TRBJ1-5	-	few	TGCGCCAGCAGCCAAGTTAAATCCGATCTGCAGCCCCAGCATTTT	CASSQVKSDLQPQHF
TRBV9	TRBJ1-1	-	few	TGTGCCAGCAGCGGCAGGGGTGCGGCTTTCTTT	CASSGRGAAFF
TRBV6-1	TRBJ2-1	TRBD2	few	TGTGCCAGCAGTCCACGGGGGGGGTTTGCCAATGAGCAGTTCTTC	CASSPRGGFANEQFF
TRBV18	TRBJ2-1	-	few	TGTGCCAGCTCACCTGGGACGGACATGAATGAGCAGTTCTTC	CASSPGTDMNEQFF
TRBV6-5	TRBJ2-2	-	few	TGTGCCAGCGGTTCTAGCGAGTACACCGGGGAGCTGTTTTTT	CASGSSEYTGELFF
TRBV5-5	TRBJ1-1	-	-	TGTGCCAGCAGCTTGACGGGGGATGAAGCTTTCTTT	CASSLTGDEAFF
TRBV25-1	TRBJ2-7	-	-	TGTGCCAGCAGCCAAAAGCCGGGCCTCCTAGGGCAGTACTTC	CASSQKPGLLGQYF
TRBV7-2	TRBJ1-6	TRBD1	-	TGTGCCAGCAGCCCACGACAGGGTAATTCACCCCTCCACTTT	CASSPRQGNSPLHF
TRBV7-9	TRBJ1-2	-	-	TGTGCCAGCACCCCCCCCCAGGGAGTCGGGGGCTACACCTTC	CASTPPQGVGGYTF
TRBV5-1	TRBJ2-2	TRBD2	few	TGCGCCAGCAGCTTGACCTTAGCGGGGGCCACCGGGGAGCTGTTTTTT	CASSLTLAGATGELFF
TRBV10-3	TRBJ1-3	-	-	TGTGCCACCTTCTTTGGACGGACTGGAAACACCATATATTTT	CATFFGRTGNTIYF
TRBV4-3	TRBJ2-5	TRBD2	-	TGCGCCAGCAGCCAGGGGACTAGCGGGGGGGCCAGTGGGGAGACCCAGTACTTC	CASSQGTSGGASGETQYF
TRBV5-1	TRBJ2-5	TRBD2	many	TGCGCCAGCAGCTGGACTAGCGGGGGGTCAGGAGGGGAGACCCAGTACTTC	CASSWTSGGSGGETQYF
TRBV6-2/TRBV6-3	TRBJ2-3	-	few	TGTGCCAGCAGTTACCCCAGGGTCCTCACAGATACGCAGTATTTT	CASSYPRVLTDTQYF
TRBV24-1	TRBJ2-3	-	-	TGTGCCACCAGTGACCCCAGCGGGCGAAGCACAGATACGCAGTATTTT	CATSDPSGRSTDTQYF
TRBV19	TRBJ2-1	-	few	TGTGCCAGTAGTCCGAATCCCGGGACGTTCAATGAGCAGTTCTTC	CASSPNPGTFNEQFF
TRBV18	TRBJ2-3	-	once	TGTGCCAGCTCACCAGTTGGTAAACTAGTTGGCACAGATACGCAGTATTTT	CASSPVGKLVGTDTQYF
TRBV6-5	TRBJ2-3	TRBD2	-	TGTGCCAGCAGTTACCTGGGTCGGGGGGGCCGGAGGGGTACGCAGTATTTT	CASSYLGRGGRRGTQYF
TRBV7-8	TRBJ1-3	TRBD1	few	TGTGCCAGCAGCCTCGCCAGGGGGACCGGAAACACCATATATTTT	CASSLARGTGNTIYF
TRBV6-1	TRBJ1-6	-	-	TGTGCCAGCATACCCGGCGCATATAATTCACCCCTCCACTTT	CASIPGAYNSPLHF
TRBV28	TRBJ1-1	-	-	TGTGCCAGCAGTTCCGGGGAGTTGGGCACTGAAGCTTTCTTT	CASSSGELGTEAFF
TRBV5-4	TRBJ1-3	-	-	TGTGCCAGCAGCTCGGCCCAAGCCGGTGGAAACACCATATATTTT	CASSSAQAGGNTIYF
TRBV5-1	TRBJ2-1	-	few	TGCGCCAGCAGCGTAGCAGGGGATTGGGTGAATGAGCAGTTCTTC	CASSVAGDWVNEQFF
TRBV6-2/TRBV6-3	TRBJ2-5	-	-	TGTGCCAGCAGTCCCCGGGACAATGGACTTCAAGAGACCCAGTACTTC	CASSPRDNGLQETQYF
TRBV7-2	TRBJ2-5	TRBD2	-	TGTGCCAGCGGATCCGGGACTAGCGGGGGGGCCCGGGAGACCCAGTACTTC	CASGSGTSGGARETQYF
TRBV5-1	TRBJ2-1	TRBD1	-	TGCGCCAGCAGCGGGGCAGGGGGCCCGGGGGATGAGCAGTTCTTC	CASSGAGGPGDEQFF
TRBV12-3/TRBV12-4	TRBJ1-1	TRBD1	once	TGTGCCAGCAGTTTCCTTAGGACAGGGGGCTACACTGAAGCTTTCTTT	CASSFLRTGGYTEAFF
TRBV20-1	TRBJ2-7	-	-	TGCAGTGTTGGTGCCCGTGGGGGGTCCTACGAGCAGTACTTC	CSVGARGGSYEQYF
TRBV7-2	TRBJ2-5	-	few	TGTGCCAGCAGCCCAACCCGTTATTCGGGCCATCAAGAGACCCAGTACTTC	CASSPTRYSGHQETQYF
TRBV18	TRBJ1-1	-	-	TGTGCCAGCTTCTTACAGGAGAACACTGAAGCTTTCTTT	CASFLQENTEAFF
TRBV4-3	TRBJ2-2	-	-	TGCGCCAGCAGCCAAGATTTGGGTAGGGGTGCGAACACCGGGGAGCTGTTTTTT	CASSQDLGRGANTGELFF
TRBV7-6	TRBJ2-3	-	-	TGTGCCAGCAGCTCGAGACAGCCGGATACGCAGTATTTT	CASSSRQPDTQYF
TRBV9	TRBJ1-6	-	-	TGTGCCAGCAGCGTCGGACAGCCATCACCCCTCCACTTT	CASSVGQPSPLHF
TRBV10-3	TRBJ2-2	TRBD1	-	TGTGCCACCGGCCGGACAGGGGGCTCAACCGGGGAGCTGTTTTTT	CATGRTGGSTGELFF
TRBV18	TRBJ1-4	-	-	TGTGCCAGCTCACCATCAGGGGTTGAGGAAAAACTGTTTTTT	CASSPSGVEEKLFF
TRBV9	TRBJ2-2	TRBD2	-	TGTGCCAGCGGAAGAGCGGGGGCGAACACCGGGGAGCTGTTTTTT	CASGRAGANTGELFF
TRBV7-2	TRBJ1-1	-	-	TGTGCCAGCAGCCTGCTGACGAGGAGGCCTGAAGCTTTCTTT	CASSLLTRRPEAFF
TRBV3-1	TRBJ1-4	TRBD1	-	TGTGCCAGCAGCTCCGGGGACAGGGAGGGTGAAAAACTGTTTTTT	CASSSGDREGEKLFF
TRBV19	TRBJ1-1	-	few	TGTGCCAGTAGTCGGACACTGAACACTGAAGCTTTCTTT	CASSRTLNTEAFF
TRBV20-1	TRBJ2-1	TRBD2	-	TGCAGTGCGACTACTAGCGGGGGGGCGAATGAGCAGTTCTTC	CSATTSGGANEQFF
TRBV3-1	TRBJ2-5	TRBD2	-	TGTGCCAGCGGGGGACTAGCTAGGGAGACCCAGTACTTC	CASGGLARETQYF
TRBV6-6	TRBJ1-3	-	-	TGTGCCAGCGGCCGGCTCTCTGGAAACACCATATATTTT	CASGRLSGNTIYF
TRBV18	TRBJ2-1	TRBD2	few	TGTGCCAGCTCACCAGGGGGTAGCGGGGCGAACGTCTACAATGAGCAGTTCTTC	CASSPGGSGANVYNEQFF
TRBV23-1	TRBJ2-1	TRBD1	-	TGCGCCAGCAGTCAAGGACAGGGGAATGAGCAGTTCTTC	CASSQGQGNEQFF
TRBV7-2	TRBJ1-1	-	-	TGTGCCAGCACCCTGGGTGTGAACACTGAAGCTTTCTTT	CASTLGVNTEAFF